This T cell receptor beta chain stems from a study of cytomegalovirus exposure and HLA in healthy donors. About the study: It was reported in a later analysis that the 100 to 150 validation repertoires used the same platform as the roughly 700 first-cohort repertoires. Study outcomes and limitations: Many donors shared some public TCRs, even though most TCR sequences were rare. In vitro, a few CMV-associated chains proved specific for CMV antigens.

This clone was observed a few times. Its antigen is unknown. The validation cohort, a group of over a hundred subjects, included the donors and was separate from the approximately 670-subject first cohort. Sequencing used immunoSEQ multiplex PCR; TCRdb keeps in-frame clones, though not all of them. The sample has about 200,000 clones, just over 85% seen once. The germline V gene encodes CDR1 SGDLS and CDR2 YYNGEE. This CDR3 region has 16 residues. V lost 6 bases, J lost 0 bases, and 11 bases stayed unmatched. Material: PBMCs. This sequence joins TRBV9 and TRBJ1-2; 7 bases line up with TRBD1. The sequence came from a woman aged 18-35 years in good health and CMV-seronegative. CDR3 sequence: CASNHNPGTANYGYTF. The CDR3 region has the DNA TGTGCCAGCAACCATAATCCCGGGACAGCTAACTATGGCTACACCTTC.